Each of the 9 T cell receptor beta chains below was sequenced from the same sample in a study of blood T cell repertoires in COVID-19. Data came from immunoSEQ multiplex PCR; TCRdb stores just in-frame clones and leaves some out. The data show 290,000 or so clones, around 84% seen once. The sample comprised peripheral blood. The receptors were sampled from a man in his sixties or seventies with acute or convalescent COVID-19.

The V gene is TRBV6-5, the J gene TRBJ2-7, with TRBD1 matching over 9 bases. Trimming at V came to 8 bases and at J to 7 bases, leaving 9 bases not matched to a gene. Germline V gives CDR1 MNHEY, CDR2 SVGAGI. The CDR3 runs to 13 residues. The CDR3 coding sequence is TGTGCCAGCGGAGGGGACAGGGTGTGGGAGCAGTACTTC. This codes for CASGGDRVWEQYF.

The chain carries TRBV28 and TRBJ2-6; tentatively, D is TRBD1 (5 bases). Germline assignment: CDR1 MDHEN and CDR2 SYDVKM. CDR3 length: 15 amino acids. Trimming left V 5 bases short and J 4 bases short, with 12 bases between. CDR3 in amino acids: CASSTTDTGANVLTF. The DNA of the CDR3 is TGTGCCAGCAGTACGACAGACACCGGGGCCAACGTCCTGACTTTC.

The chain is built from TRBV7-2 and TRBJ2-7; TRBD2 matches at 10 bases. The trim removed 5 bases at V and 4 bases at J, leaving 5 bases unmatched. The CDR3 runs to 14 residues. CDR1 and CDR2 from the germline V gene are SGHTA and FQGNSA. CDR3 coding DNA: TGTGCCAGCAGCACATGGACTAGCGGATACGAGCAGTACTTC. This codes for CASSTWTSGYEQYF.

This chain joins TRBV14 and TRBJ2-7; D remains ambiguous. The CDR3 is made up of 12 amino acids. Between the trimmed V and J ends, which lost 2 bases and 3 bases, there was a span of 5 bases. Germline V gives CDR1 SGHDN, CDR2 FVKESK. The CDR3 spells CASSQSFYEQYF. CDR3 nucleotides: TGTGCCAGCAGCCAATCGTTCTACGAGCAGTACTTC.

This clone was observed a single time. This chain uses TRBV4-3 with TRBJ1-2, with D possibly TRBD1 on 5 matching bases. The CDR3 contains 14 residues. Germline V CDR1 and CDR2: LGHNA, YSLEER. V dropped 6 bases and J dropped 0 bases, with 11 bases sitting between them. The CDR3 sequence: CASSSGTSNYGYTF. The CDR3 DNA reads TGCGCCAGCAGTTCCGGGACTTCTAACTATGGCTACACCTTC.

The genes are TRBV11-3 and TRBJ2-1, with 14 nucleotides matching TRBD2. From germline, CDR1 is SGHNT and CDR2 YENEEA. The CDR3 is 18 amino acids. Trimming at V came to 1 base and at J to 4 bases, leaving 6 bases not matched to a gene. The CDR3 DNA reads as TGTGCCAGCAGCTTAGGACTAGCGGGAGGGGGGTCTTACAATGAGCAGTTCTTC. It yields the protein CASSLGLAGGGSYNEQFF.

This chain connects TRBV28 to TRBJ1-1, with TRBD1 matching 7 bases. V lost 3 bases and J lost 0; bases outside the gene matches: 7. This CDR3 contains 16 residues. The V gene's germline CDR1 is MDHEN and CDR2 SYDVKM. The CDR3 region is CASSFQGGGLNTEAFF. In nucleotides, the CDR3 is TGTGCCAGCAGTTTTCAGGGGGGCGGGTTGAACACTGAAGCTTTCTTT.

Worth noting for this clone: The same CDR3 arises from other DNA sequences in this sample as well. J is TRBJ2-2 and V is TRBV2; D is perhaps TRBD1 (6 bases). The V gene's germline CDR1 is SNHLY and CDR2 FYNNEI. The V end lost 4 bases, the J end lost 5 bases, and 8 bases lay between the germline ends. This CDR3 spans 13 amino acids. CDR3 DNA: TGTGCCAGCAGTGTTCAGGGGACCGGGGAGCTGTTTTTT. Its translation is CASSVQGTGELFF.

The chain combines TRBV6-5 with TRBJ2-7, with a possible D match to TRBD2 (5 bases). Trimming shortened V by 7 bases and J by 3 bases, and 16 bases separated the two germline ends. This CDR3 is 14 amino acids long. The germline V gene has CDR1 MNHEY and CDR2 SVGAGI. This CDR3 is CASTSHAGLYEQYF. The CDR3 nucleotides read TGTGCCAGCACCTCTCATGCGGGCCTCTACGAGCAGTACTTC.